Shown below are 18 T cell receptor beta chains from a single sample sequenced in a study of T-cell memory formation after mild COVID-19. TCRdb redid the calling of the 5' RACE reads with MiXCR, one entry per CDR3 protein. The table has fewer than 400,000 distinct CDR3 sequences, 10% to 15% seen once; the top ten hold about 21%. Sequenced input: PBMCs or a T cell subset sorted from them (not recorded which). The receptors stem from a man in his late teens or twenties who had mild COVID-19 (a few samples of this study predate the infection). Cell type and time point are not known.

The chain recombines TRBV7-2 with TRBJ2-3; 7 bases map to TRBD1. Germline CDR1 and CDR2: SGHTA and FQGNSA. There are 16 residues in the CDR3. V lost 4 bases to trimming and J lost 2 bases; unmatched junction nucleotides: 9. DNA for the CDR3: TGTGCCAGCAGCTGGTATGTGACAGGGCTCACAGATACGCAGTATTTT. Amino acids: CASSWYVTGLTDTQYF.

This clonotype was seen a few times. The chain joins TRBV5-8 to TRBJ1-4; D is ambiguous. Trimming stripped 4 bases from V and 13 bases from J, with 11 bases between. This CDR3 is 11 amino acids long. Germline lookup yields CDR1 SGHTS and CDR2 YDEGEE. The CDR3 DNA reads TGTGCCAGCAGCCATCAGCGCGGACTGTTTTTT. This translates into CASSHQRGLFF.

This clonotype appeared many times. V and J are TRBV7-9 and TRBJ2-3, with no clear D. Germline V CDR1 and CDR2: SEHNR, FQNEAQ (reference sequence). The CDR3 sequence is 9 residues long. The V end lost 10 bases, the J end lost 4 bases, and 3 bases lay between the germline ends. The CDR3 DNA is TGTGCCATCGCAGATACGCAGTATTTT. It yields the protein CAIADTQYF.

This clonotype was seen a handful of times. The chain carries TRBV27 and TRBJ1-5; 7 nucleotides agree with TRBD1. In germline, CDR1 is MNHEY, CDR2 SMNVEV (reference sequence). The V segment lost 5 bases and the J segment 7 bases; nucleotides outside the gene matches: 5. This CDR3 has 13 amino acids. The CDR3 DNA is TGTGCCAGCAGTCCTCTGACAGGGCAGCCCCAGCATTTT. Residues: CASSPLTGQPQHF.

The genes are TRBV20-1 and TRBJ1-2, with D perhaps TRBD1 (5 bases). Trimming pared 4 bases from V and 7 bases from J, leaving 10 bases between. The CDR3 covers 11 residues. Germline CDR1 and CDR2: DFQATT and SNEGSKA (reference sequence). The CDR3 nucleotides are TGCAGTGCTACAGGGTCGGGTGGCTACACCTTC. The encoded protein is CSATGSGGYTF.

The chain links TRBV7-8 to TRBJ2-3; TRBD2 agrees at 12 bases. CDR1 and CDR2 from the germline V gene are SGHVS and FQNEAQ. The CDR3 loop spans 16 amino acids. The junction had 4 bases not matched to a gene; V was cut back by 2 bases and J by 4 bases. The CDR3 DNA reads TGTGCCAGCAGCTTACTAGCGGGGGGGCCCGCAGATACGCAGTATTTT. The encoded protein is CASSLLAGGPADTQYF.

This clonotype was detected only a few times. The rearrangement links TRBV4-3 to TRBJ1-3, with D possibly being TRBD1 (5 bases). The CDR3 consists of 16 residues. The V gene's germline CDR1 is LGHNA and CDR2 YSLEER. Trimming cost V 1 base and J 0 bases, with 10 bases left between them. In DNA, the CDR3 is TGCGCCAGCAGCCAAGCAGCAGGGAGCTCTGGAAACACCATATATTTT. This translates into CASSQAAGSSGNTIYF.

This sequence joins TRBV5-1 and TRBJ1-1; D is unclear. The CDR3 sequence is 13 residues long. The germline V gene has CDR1 SGHRS and CDR2 YFSETQ. Trimming took 4 bases from V and 1 from J, leaving 8 bases between them. CDR3 amino acids: CASSPGTNTEAFF. Here the CDR3 DNA reads TGCGCCAGCAGCCCCGGTACGAACACTGAAGCTTTCTTT.

The gene calls are TRBV7-2 and TRBJ1-2, with no clear D. CDR1 SGHTA and CDR2 FQGNSA come from the germline V gene. The V gene lost 3 bases and the J gene lost 6 bases, with 14 bases spanning the gap. This CDR3 comprises 14 residues. CDR3 DNA sequence: TGTGCCAGCAGCTTGTCGAGGGTTGGCAATGGCTACACCTTC. It is translated as CASSLSRVGNGYTF.

The table lists this clonotype with a few counts. V usage is TRBV5-1 and J usage is TRBJ1-1, with 7 bases identical to TRBD1. The CDR3 extends over 14 amino acids. The V gene end was trimmed by 4 bases and the J gene end by 11 bases; junction bases not matched to a gene: 14. Germline V gene sequence: CDR1 SGHRS, CDR2 YFSETQ. The CDR3: CASSQVGRDSWAFF. The CDR3 nucleotides read TGCGCCAGCAGCCAAGTCGGACGGGACAGCTGGGCTTTCTTT. The full variable domain, with the rest looked up from reference TRBV5-1 and TRBJ1-1, is KAGVTQTPRYLIKTRGQQVTLSCSPISGHRSVSWYQQTPGQGLQFLFEYFSETQRNKGNFPGRFSGRQFSNSRSEMNVSTLELGDSALYLCASSQVGRDSWAFFGQGTRLTVV.

This clonotype was found a few times. The chain has TRBV7-9 and TRBJ1-1, with 7 bases matching TRBD1. This CDR3 has 13 residues. The V and J ends lost 5 bases and 4 bases, in that order; junction bases with no gene match: 4. In germline, CDR1 is SEHNR, CDR2 FQNEAQ (reference sequence). The CDR3 loop is CASSGQDGTEAFF. In nucleotides, the CDR3 is TGTGCCAGCAGCGGACAGGATGGCACTGAAGCTTTCTTT.

V is TRBV7-2 and J is TRBJ2-3, with 7 bases lining up with TRBD1. The CDR3 has 16 residues. After removal of 5 bases from V and 1 base from J, the junction contained 9 bases not matched to a gene. The V gene's germline CDR1 is SGHTA and CDR2 FQGNSA. The CDR3 sequence is CASSQLTGQGTDTQYF. The CDR3 DNA sequence: TGTGCCAGCAGCCAATTGACAGGGCAAGGCACAGATACGCAGTATTTT.

This chain links TRBV5-1 with TRBJ2-2; possible D gene TRBD1, 5 bases. In germline, CDR1 is SGHRS, CDR2 YFSETQ. V gave up 0 bases and J gave up 6 bases, with 12 bases separating them. The CDR3 sequence is 15 residues long. The CDR3 sequence: CASSLAALGAGELFF. CDR3 DNA sequence: TGCGCCAGCAGCTTGGCAGCGCTAGGGGCCGGGGAGCTGTTTTTT.

V is TRBV7-2 and J is TRBJ2-1, with D possibly matching TRBD2 (6 bases). With 3 bases removed from V and 12 bases from J, the gap between germline ends came to 15 bases. This CDR3 comprises 13 residues. Germline CDR1 and CDR2: SGHTA and FQGNSA. The CDR3: CASSLAMVGGQFF. DNA of the CDR3: TGTGCCAGCAGCTTGGCTATGGTGGGAGGGCAGTTCTTC.

The chain carries TRBV27 and TRBJ1-1; D is unclear. There are 15 residues in the CDR3. The V gene lost 7 bases and the J gene lost 3 bases, with 18 bases spanning the gap. The germline gives CDR1 MNHEY, CDR2 SMNVEV (reference sequence). The CDR3 bases are TGTGCCAGCACTGTTCTTGAGGCGGGATACACTGAAGCTTTCTTT. Encoded protein: CASTVLEAGYTEAFF.

The sample holds a few counts of this clonotype. This chain joins TRBV5-1 and TRBJ2-5; no clear D. The CDR3 is 15 residues long. V lost 2 bases and J lost 5, with 16 bases in between. In germline, CDR1 is SGHRS, CDR2 YFSETQ. This CDR3 reads CASSFSDRSWETQYF. CDR3 bases: TGCGCCAGCAGCTTTTCGGACCGGTCATGGGAGACCCAGTACTTC.

V and J are TRBV3-2 and TRBJ1-1; TRBD1, the table's D call, was not compared with the DNA. TRBV3-2 is tagged as a pseudogene. This CDR3 contains 14 residues. CDR3 nucleotides: TGTGCCAGCAGCCATACATACTCGGGGGCTGAAGCTTTCTTT. Translating gives CASSHTYSGAEAFF.

This clonotype was seen at least ten times. J is TRBJ2-5 and V is TRBV7-6, with D possibly matching TRBD2 (5 bases). The V gene lost 1 base and the J gene lost 2 bases, with 8 bases spanning the gap. Germline V CDR1 and CDR2: SGHVS, FNYEAQ. This CDR3 comprises 14 residues. The CDR3 region is CASSLGTYQETQYF. Here the CDR3 DNA reads TGTGCCAGCAGCTTAGGGACTTATCAAGAGACCCAGTACTTC.